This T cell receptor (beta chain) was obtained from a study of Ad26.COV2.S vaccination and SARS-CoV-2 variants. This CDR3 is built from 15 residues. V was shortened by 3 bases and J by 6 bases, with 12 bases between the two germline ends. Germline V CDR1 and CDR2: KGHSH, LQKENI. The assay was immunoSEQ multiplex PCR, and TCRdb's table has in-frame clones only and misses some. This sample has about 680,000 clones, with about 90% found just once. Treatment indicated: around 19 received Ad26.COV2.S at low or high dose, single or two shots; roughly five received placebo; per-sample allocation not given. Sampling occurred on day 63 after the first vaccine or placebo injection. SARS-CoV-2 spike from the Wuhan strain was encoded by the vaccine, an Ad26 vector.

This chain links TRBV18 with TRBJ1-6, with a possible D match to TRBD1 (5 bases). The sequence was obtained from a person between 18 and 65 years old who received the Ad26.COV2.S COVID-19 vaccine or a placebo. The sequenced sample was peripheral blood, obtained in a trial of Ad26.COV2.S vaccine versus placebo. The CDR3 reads CASSPTGGLNSPLHF. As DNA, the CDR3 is TGTGCCAGCTCACCCACCGGGGGTCTTAATTCACCCCTCCACTTT.